The clone carrying this T cell receptor beta chain was observed a handful of times. TCRdb reprocessed the RACE reads via MiXCR and lists one record per CDR3 protein. The table shows more than 150,000 distinct CDR3 sequences, with approximately 29% occurring only once. The data stem from a study of human T cells and chemical hapten exposure. Time point denoted: pre-sensitization, week 0. Stated treatment: therapeutic diphenylcyclopropenone sensitization with weekly scalp DPC. The TCR originated in a woman aged 25 to 39 with alopecia areata. Some clones in this sample may be carry-over from other donors' samples. The specimen was whole blood, collected in connection with sensitization to the hapten diphenylcyclopropenone (DPC).

CDR3 sequence: CSVLGYTF. The DNA of the CDR3 is TGCAGTGTCCTGGGCTACACCTTC. The chain links TRBV20-1 to TRBJ1-2; the D is unclear. CDR1 and CDR2 from the germline V gene are DFQATT and SNEGSKA (reference sequence). The CDR3 is 8 residues long. Trimming cost V 7 bases and J 8 bases, with 5 bases left between them.